This TCR beta chain was retrieved from a study of blood T cell repertoires in COVID-19. At the level of the study: Samples taken during acute and convalescent COVID-19 were collected in the United States, Italy and Spain. The analysed material was cDNA or gDNA that came from T cells, B-cell-depleted T cells, or PBMCs.

Patients in Seattle were enrolled during active infection, then followed longitudinally. Germline V gene lookup returns CDR1 SEHNR and CDR2 FQNEAQ (reference sequence). V was trimmed by 3 bases and J by 0 bases, leaving 8 bases between them. CDR3 size: 14 residues. Under the authors' procedure: The authors estimated nucleated cell counts from reference gene primer amplification. Data came from immunoSEQ multiplex PCR; TCRdb stores just in-frame clones and leaves some out. That table furnishes V, J and clone size, whereas the DNA furnished D and trimming. The sample lists roughly 200,000 clones; 81% were seen once.

The sample was peripheral blood. This clonotype was sampled from a woman aged 40 to 50 with COVID-19, enrolled during active disease. This chain links TRBV7-9 with TRBJ2-5, with D perhaps TRBD2 (5 bases). The CDR3 protein is CASSFGGYQETQYF. For the CDR3, the DNA is TGTGCCAGCAGCTTTGGAGGTTACCAAGAGACCCAGTACTTC.